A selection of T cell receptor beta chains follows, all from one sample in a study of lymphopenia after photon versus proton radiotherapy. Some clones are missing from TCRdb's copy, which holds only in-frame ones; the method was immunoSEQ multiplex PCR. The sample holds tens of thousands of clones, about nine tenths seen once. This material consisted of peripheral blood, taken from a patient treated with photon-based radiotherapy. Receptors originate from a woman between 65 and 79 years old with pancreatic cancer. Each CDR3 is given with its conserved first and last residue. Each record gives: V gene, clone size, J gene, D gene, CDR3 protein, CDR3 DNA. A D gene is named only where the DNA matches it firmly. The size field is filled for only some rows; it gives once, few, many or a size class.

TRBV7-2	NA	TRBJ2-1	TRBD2	CASSPPGTSKGNEQFF	TGTGCCAGCAGCCCGCCCGGGACTAGTAAGGGTAATGAGCAGTTCTTC
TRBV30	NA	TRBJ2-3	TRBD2	CAWSASGVGTQYF	TGTGCCTGGAGTGCCAGCGGGGTGGGGACGCAGTATTTT
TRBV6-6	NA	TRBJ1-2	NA	CASSYSWQPSGGYTF	TGTGCCAGCAGTTACTCGTGGCAGCCGTCGGGCGGCTACACCTTC
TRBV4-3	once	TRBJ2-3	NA	CASSQDFRNTDTQYF	TGCGCCAGCAGCCAAGACTTCCGGAACACAGATACGCAGTATTTT
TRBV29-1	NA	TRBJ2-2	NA	CSVGDTGELFF	TGCAGCGTTGGGGATACCGGGGAGCTGTTTTTT
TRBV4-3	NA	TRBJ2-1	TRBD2	CASSRAGGYNEQFF	TGCGCCAGCAGCCGAGCGGGGGGTTACAATGAGCAGTTCTTC
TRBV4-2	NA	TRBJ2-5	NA	CASSQDRDVQETQYF	TGTGCCAGCAGCCAAGATAGGGACGTTCAAGAGACCCAGTACTTC
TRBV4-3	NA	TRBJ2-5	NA	CASSQQYRGSQETQYF	TGCGCCAGCAGCCAACAATACCGGGGTTCCCAAGAGACCCAGTACTTC
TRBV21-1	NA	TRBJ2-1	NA	CASSLGNEQFF	TGTGCCAGCAGCCTAGGGAATGAGCAGTTCTTC
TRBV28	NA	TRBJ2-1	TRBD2	CASSLAGGSNEQFF	TGTGCCAGCAGCCTAGCGGGAGGGAGCAATGAGCAGTTCTTC
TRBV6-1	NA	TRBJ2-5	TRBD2	CASWGGETQYF	TGTGCCTCCTGGGGGGGGGAGACCCAGTACTTC
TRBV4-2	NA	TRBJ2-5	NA	CASSQGGSSTGKEETQYF	TGTGCCAGCAGCCAAGGGGGGTCATCAACAGGAAAAGAAGAGACCCAGTACTTC
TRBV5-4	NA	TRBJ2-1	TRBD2	CASSLLSGSYEQFF	TGTGCCAGCAGCTTGCTAAGCGGGAGTTATGAGCAGTTCTTC
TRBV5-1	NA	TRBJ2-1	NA	CASSLPTPNEQFF	TGCGCCAGCAGCTTGCCCACCCCCAATGAGCAGTTCTTC
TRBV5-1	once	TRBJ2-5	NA	CASSVAGNVQETQYF	TGCGCCAGCAGTGTGGCAGGCAATGTCCAAGAGACCCAGTACTTC
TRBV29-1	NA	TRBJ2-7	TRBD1	CSARTGSSYEQYF	TGCAGCGCCCGGACAGGGTCATCCTACGAGCAGTACTTC
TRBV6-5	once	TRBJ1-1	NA	CASSLQSMNTEAFF	TGTGCCAGCAGTCTACAGAGCATGAACACTGAAGCTTTCTTT
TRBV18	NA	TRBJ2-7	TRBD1	CASSPPTGRGYEQYF	TGTGCCAGCTCACCACCTACCGGCAGGGGGTACGAGCAGTACTTC
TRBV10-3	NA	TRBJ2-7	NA	CAISEGQNEQYF	TGTGCCATCAGTGAGGGACAGAACGAGCAGTACTTC
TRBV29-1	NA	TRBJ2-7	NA	CSGGAGPYEQYF	TGCAGCGGAGGAGCAGGGCCCTACGAGCAGTACTTC
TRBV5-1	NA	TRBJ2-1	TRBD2	CASSPGTSGSLDEQFF	TGCGCCAGCAGCCCCGGGACTAGCGGGAGTCTGGATGAGCAGTTCTTC
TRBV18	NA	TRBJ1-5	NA	CASRVEGYQPQHF	TGTGCCAGCCGGGTGGAGGGCTATCAGCCCCAGCATTTT
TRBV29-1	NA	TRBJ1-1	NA	CSVHTGPGGTEAFF	TGCAGCGTTCATACAGGCCCCGGCGGAACTGAAGCTTTCTTT
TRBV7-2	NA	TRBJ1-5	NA	CASSLVAGRSNQPQHF	TGTGCCAGCAGCTTAGTGGCGGGTCGGAGCAATCAGCCCCAGCATTTT
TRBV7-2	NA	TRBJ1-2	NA	CASSLDSPRDWNNYGYTF	TGTGCCAGCAGCCTGGATAGCCCCCGGGACTGGAACAACTATGGCTACACCTTC
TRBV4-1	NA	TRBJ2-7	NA	CASSQGQGTYEQYF	TGCGCCAGCAGCCAAGGGCAGGGAACCTACGAGCAGTACTTC
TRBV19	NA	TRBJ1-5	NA	CASSTGLSNQPQHF	TGTGCCAGTAGTACAGGGCTAAGCAATCAGCCCCAGCATTTT
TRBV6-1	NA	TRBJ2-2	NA	CASGRNTNTGELFF	TGTGCCAGCGGGAGAAACACGAACACCGGGGAGCTGTTTTTT
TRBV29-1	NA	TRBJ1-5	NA	CSAGQTDQPQHF	TGCAGCGCCGGACAAACCGATCAGCCCCAGCATTTT
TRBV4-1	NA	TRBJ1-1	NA	CASSQTRQTNTEAFF	TGCGCCAGCAGCCAAACCAGACAGACGAACACTGAAGCTTTCTTT
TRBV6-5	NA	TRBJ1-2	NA	CASSSTGKDGYTF	TGTGCCAGCAGTTCCACCGGGAAAGATGGCTACACCTTC
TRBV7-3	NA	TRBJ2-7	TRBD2	CASSSDGGRNEQYF	TGTGCCAGCAGCTCCGACGGCGGGAGGAACGAGCAGTACTTC
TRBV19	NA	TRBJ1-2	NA	CASSEIRRNYGYTF	TGTGCCAGTAGTGAGATCCGACGGAACTATGGCTACACCTTC
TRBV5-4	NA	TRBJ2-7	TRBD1	CASSHPPGQGRNEQYF	TGTGCCAGCAGCCACCCACCGGGACAGGGGAGAAACGAGCAGTACTTC
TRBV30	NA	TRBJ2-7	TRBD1	CALDRPYEQYF	TGTGCCTTGGACAGGCCCTACGAGCAGTACTTC
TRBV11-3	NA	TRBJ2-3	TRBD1	CASSSGQVGTQYF	TGTGCCAGCAGCTCCGGACAGGTCGGTACGCAGTATTTT
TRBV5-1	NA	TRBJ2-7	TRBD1	CASSLVGPGTGVHEQYF	TGCGCCAGCAGCTTGGTTGGGCCCGGGACAGGGGTCCACGAGCAGTACTTC
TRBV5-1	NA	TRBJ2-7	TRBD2	CASSIRLAEAYEQYF	TGCGCCAGCAGCATCCGACTAGCGGAGGCCTACGAGCAGTACTTC
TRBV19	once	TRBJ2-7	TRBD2	CASSIGEGYEQYF	TGTGCCAGTAGTATCGGGGAGGGGTACGAGCAGTACTTC
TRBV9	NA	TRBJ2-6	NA	CASSDHVSGANVLTF	TGTGCCAGCAGCGACCACGTCTCTGGGGCCAACGTCCTGACTTTC
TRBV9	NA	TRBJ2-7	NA	CASSVGLTAYEQYF	TGTGCCAGCAGCGTTGGACTTACCGCCTACGAGCAGTACTTC
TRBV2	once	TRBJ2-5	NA	CASRLSRTTQYF	TGTGCCAGCAGGCTTAGCCGGACGACCCAGTACTTC
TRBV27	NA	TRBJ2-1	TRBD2	CASSYKAGGRYNEQFF	TGTGCCAGCAGTTATAAAGCGGGAGGACGCTACAATGAGCAGTTCTTC